This TCR beta chain was observed in a study of PD-1 blockade in classical Hodgkin lymphoma. About the research overall: Every 2 weeks, patients got 3 mg/kg intravenous nivolumab.

With respect to this clone: The antigen remains undetermined.

Whole-study results and caveats: According to reports, newly diagnosed patients had lower baseline TCR diversity than healthy donors, and relapsed/refractory patients had lower baseline TCR diversity still. Complete responders started with a diversity level that resembled newly diagnosed patients at baseline.

Time point given: cycle 4 day 1 (C4D1), after five to seven weeks of nivolumab. All patients relapsed after autologous stem cell transplantation, and brentuximab vedotin exposure varied. V was cut by 0 bases and J by 2 bases, with 17 bases left in between. Germline lookup yields CDR1 ENHRY and CDR2 SYGVKD. CDR3 length equals 18 residues. Sequenced by immunoSEQ multiplex PCR; TCRdb stores in-frame clones only, minus some. The table shows 20,000 to 25,000 clones, with 60% to 80% occurring only once. Specimen: peripheral blood mononuclear cells (PBMCs), collected before the fourth cycle of nivolumab. The clonotype originates from a human donor with classical Hodgkin lymphoma. This chain joins TRBV10-3 and TRBJ1-5; D remains unclear. CDR3 amino acids: CAISESLFYSGGNQPQHF. The CDR3 region has the DNA TGTGCCATCAGTGAGTCCCTTTTCTACTCCGGAGGCAATCAGCCCCAGCATTTT.